Presented here are 4 T cell receptor beta chains from one specimen sequenced in a study of blood T cell repertoires in COVID-19. Measured with immunoSEQ multiplex PCR; TCRdb has only the in-frame clones, and not every one. The sample lists over 55,000 clones; more than 75% were seen once. Source material: peripheral blood. Every receptor here comes from a woman older than 75 with acute or convalescent COVID-19.

The chain employs TRBV18 and TRBJ2-5; 9 bases line up with TRBD1. The junction had 11 bases not matched to a gene; V was cut back by 1 base and J by 5 bases. Germline CDR1 and CDR2: KGHSH and LQKENI. This CDR3 has 17 amino acids. CDR3 coding DNA: TGTGCCAGCTCACCACTAATTGGACAGGGGTCGCAGGAGACCCAGTACTTC. This sequence encodes CASSPLIGQGSQETQYF.

The chain combines TRBV7-2 with TRBJ2-5, with TRBD2 identical over 10 bases. CDR1 is SGHTA, CDR2 FQGNSA, per germline. With 4 bases clipped from V and 5 bases from J, the junction kept 13 bases outside the gene matches. The CDR3 has 17 residues. The DNA for the CDR3 is TGTGCCAGCAGCTCCCCTTGGCTAGCGGGAGACGCGGAGACCCAGTACTTC. Encoded protein: CASSSPWLAGDAETQYF. Full variable domain (remainder filled in from reference TRBV7-2 and TRBJ2-5): GAGVSQSPSNKVTEKGKDVELRCDPISGHTALYWYRQSLGQGLEFLIYFQGNSAPDKSGLPSDRFSAERTGGSVSTLTIQRTQQEDSAVYLCASSSPWLAGDAETQYFGPGTRLLVL.

The chain uses TRBV27 and TRBJ2-7, with 8 nucleotides matching TRBD2. Germline V gene lookup returns CDR1 MNHEY and CDR2 SMNVEV (reference sequence). The V segment lost 8 bases and the J segment 4 bases; nucleotides outside the gene matches: 10. The CDR3 is made up of 14 amino acids. DNA of the CDR3: TGTGCCAGCCACACGAGCGGGAGTCCGTACGAGCAGTACTTC. Encoded protein: CASHTSGSPYEQYF.

V gene TRBV19 combines with J gene TRBJ1-6; tentative D call: TRBD1 (5 bases). From germline, CDR1 is LNHDA and CDR2 SQIVND (reference sequence). CDR3 length: 14 residues. Deletions cut 2 bases from V and 7 bases from J, with 9 bases between. The CDR3 coding sequence is TGTGCCAGTAGTATACAGGGTTGGAATTCACCCCTCCACTTT. It yields the protein CASSIQGWNSPLHF. Looking up the rest from reference TRBV19 and TRBJ1-6 gives the full variable domain: DGGITQSPKYLFRKEGQNVTLSCEQNLNHDAMYWYRQDPGQGLRLIYYSQIVNDFQKGDIAEGYSVSREKKESFPLTVTSAQKNPTAFYLCASSIQGWNSPLHFGNGTRLTVT.